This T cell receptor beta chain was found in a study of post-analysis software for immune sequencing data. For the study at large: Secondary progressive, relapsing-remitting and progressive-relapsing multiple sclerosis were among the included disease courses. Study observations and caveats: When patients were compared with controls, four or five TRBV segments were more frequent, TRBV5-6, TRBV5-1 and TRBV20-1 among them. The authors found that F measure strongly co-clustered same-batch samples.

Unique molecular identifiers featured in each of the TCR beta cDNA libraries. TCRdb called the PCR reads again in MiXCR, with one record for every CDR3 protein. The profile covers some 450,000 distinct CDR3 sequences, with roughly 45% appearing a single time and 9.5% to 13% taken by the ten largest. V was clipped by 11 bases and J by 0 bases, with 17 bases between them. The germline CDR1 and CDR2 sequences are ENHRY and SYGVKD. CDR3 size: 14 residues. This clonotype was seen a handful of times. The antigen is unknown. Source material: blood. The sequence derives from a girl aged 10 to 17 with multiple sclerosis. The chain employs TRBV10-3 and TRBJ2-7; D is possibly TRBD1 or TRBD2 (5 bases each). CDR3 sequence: CAVGDARDSYEQYF. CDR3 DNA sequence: TGTGCCGTCGGGGACGCCAGGGACTCCTACGAGCAGTACTTC.